Below, 5 T cell receptor beta chains from the same sample are listed, as sequenced in a study of response to subunit inactivated influenza vaccine. TCRdb independently ran MiXCR on the RT-PCR reads; one entry per CDR3 protein. This repertoire shows 550,000 to 600,000 distinct CDR3 sequences, about an eighth found once; its top ten account for approximately 10%. This specimen consisted of PBMCs from blood, obtained on the day of vaccination. The origin of the receptors is a man aged 50-60 years who received an inactivated influenza vaccine.

This clonotype was seen more than once but under ten times. The rearrangement links TRBV7-3 to TRBJ1-1; 7 bases are shared with TRBD1. Germline loops: CDR1 SGHTA, CDR2 FQGTGA. V trimming: 0 bases; J trimming: 6 bases; junction bases outside the gene matches: 1. The CDR3 covers 13 residues. CDR3 amino acids: CASSLTGQAEAFF. As DNA, the CDR3 is TGTGCCAGCAGCTTAACAGGACAGGCTGAAGCTTTCTTT.

This clonotype has only a few counts. The genes are TRBV9 and TRBJ2-7; 9 positions match TRBD1. The CDR3 contains 14 residues. CDR1 SGDLS and CDR2 YYNGEE come from the germline V gene. V was clipped by 0 bases and J by 4 bases; unmatched bases: 2. CDR3 sequence (DNA): TGTGCCAGCAGCGTAGGGGGACAGGGTTACGAGCAGTACTTC. Translated, it gives CASSVGGQGYEQYF. Drawing the rest from reference TRBV9 and TRBJ2-7, the complete variable domain is DSGVTQTPKHLITATGQRVTLRCSPRSGDLSVYWYQQSLDQGLQFLIQYYNGEERAKGNILERFSAQQFPDLHSELNLSSLELGDSALYFCASSVGGQGYEQYFGPGTRLTVT.

The genes are TRBV18 and TRBJ1-1; D is perhaps TRBD1 (6 bases). The V gene lost 3 bases and the J gene lost 0 bases, with 11 bases spanning the gap. The germline V gene encodes CDR1 KGHSH and CDR2 LQKENI. This CDR3 has 15 amino acids. Written as DNA, the CDR3 is TGTGCCAGCTCACCGGACGGACAGCTGAACACTGAAGCTTTCTTT. It encodes CASSPDGQLNTEAFF. Filled out from reference TRBV18 and TRBJ1-1, the complete variable domain reads NAGVMQNPRHLVRRRGQEARLRCSPMKGHSHVYWYRQLPEEGLKFMVYLQKENIIDESGMPKERFSAEFPKEGPSILRIQQVVRGDSAAYFCASSPDGQLNTEAFFGQGTRLTVV.

This clonotype was detected a few times. The chain couples TRBV7-2 to TRBJ2-1; D is perhaps TRBD1 or TRBD2 (5 bases each). Trimming removed 4 bases at V and 5 bases at J, with 9 bases between. CDR1 is SGHTA, CDR2 FQGNSA, per germline. This CDR3 is 13 amino acids long. This CDR3 is CASSSRDDNEQFF. The CDR3 DNA reads as TGTGCCAGCAGCTCCCGGGACGACAATGAGCAGTTCTTC.

V gene TRBV10-3 combines with J gene TRBJ2-7; 8 bases are shared with TRBD1. The V and J ends lost 10 bases and 4 bases, in that order; junction bases with no gene match: 6. CDR3 length: 12 amino acids. The germline V gene encodes CDR1 ENHRY and CDR2 SYGVKD. The DNA of the CDR3 is TGTGCCACGATGGGACAGGCGTACGAGCAGTACTTC. This codes for CATMGQAYEQYF.